The 5 T cell receptor beta chains given below trace back to one sample, sequenced in a study of CD8 T cells in Susac syndrome. Reverse transcription of roughly 0.45 to 1 ug RNA was performed with random hexamers. Via MiXCR, TCRdb re-called the immunoSEQ multiplex PCR reads, giving one row per CDR3 protein. In the table there are about 430,000 distinct CDR3 sequences, more than 80% of which are singletons. Sequenced: CD8+ T cells from PBMCs. The source of these receptors is a human donor with multiple sclerosis.

In this sample, this clonotype turned up once. The chain employs TRBV19 and TRBJ1-1; maybe TRBD1 (6 bases). V lost 6 bases to trimming and J lost 1 base, with 15 bases between them. CDR3 length: 15 amino acids. Germline CDR1 LNHDA, CDR2 SQIVND (reference sequence). The CDR3, as DNA: TGTGCCAGTAGCCACCTACAGGGCCCGAACACTGAAGCTTTCTTT. Translating it yields CASSHLQGPNTEAFF.

DNA of the CDR3: TGTGCCAGCAGCGTAGTATCCCCCAGGGGGATGTCCGGGGCCAACGTCCTGACTTTC. This gives the protein CASSVVSPRGMSGANVLTF. V and J are TRBV9 and TRBJ2-6; 7 nucleotides agree with TRBD1. CDR3 size: 19 residues. After removal of 0 bases from V and 4 bases from J, the junction contained 13 bases not matched to a gene. Per the germline V gene, CDR1 is SGDLS and CDR2 is YYNGEE.

The chain has TRBV20-1 and TRBJ1-1; 11 bases align to TRBD1. Germline V lookup: CDR1 DFQATT, CDR2 SNEGSKA (reference sequence). J gave up 7 bases and V 6 bases, and 10 bases lay outside the gene matches. CDR3 size: 14 residues. CDR3 sequence reads: CSANPGQGDGEAFF. CDR3 DNA sequence: TGCAGTGCCAACCCGGGACAGGGGGACGGTGAAGCTTTCTTT.

The chain carries TRBV6-1 and TRBJ1-5, with unresolved D. The CDR3 is 14 residues long. Germline-derived CDR1 and CDR2 are MNHNS and SASEGT. The V gene lost 4 bases and the J gene lost 6 bases, with 13 bases spanning the gap. The CDR3 region has the DNA TGTGCCAGCAGTGTGTTGGGGTCGGGTCAGCCCCAGCATTTT. Translation gives CASSVLGSGQPQHF.

This chain connects TRBV29-1 to TRBJ2-1, with 11 positions matching TRBD2. Germline CDR1 SQVTM, CDR2 ANQGSEA. With V trimmed by 4 bases and J by 6 bases, 5 bases remained unmatched. This CDR3 has 14 amino acids. DNA of the CDR3: TGCAGCGTTGGGACTAGCGGGCCTCGCAATGAGCAGTTCTTC. It is translated as CSVGTSGPRNEQFF.